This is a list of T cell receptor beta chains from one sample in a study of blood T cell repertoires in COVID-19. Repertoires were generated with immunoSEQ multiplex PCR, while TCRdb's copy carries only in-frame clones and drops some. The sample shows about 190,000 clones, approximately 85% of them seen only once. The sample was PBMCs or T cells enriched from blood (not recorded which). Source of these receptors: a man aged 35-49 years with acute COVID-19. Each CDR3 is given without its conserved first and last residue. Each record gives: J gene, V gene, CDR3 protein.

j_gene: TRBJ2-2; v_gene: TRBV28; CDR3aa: ASSLVLAGGITGELF
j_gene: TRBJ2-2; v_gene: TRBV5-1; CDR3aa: ASSLNWGVAGELF
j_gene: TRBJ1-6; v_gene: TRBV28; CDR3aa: ASGTESSYNSPLH
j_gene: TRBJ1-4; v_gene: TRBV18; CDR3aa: ASSDQGARDEKLF
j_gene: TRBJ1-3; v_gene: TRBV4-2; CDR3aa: ASSQDQRVDAGRNTIY
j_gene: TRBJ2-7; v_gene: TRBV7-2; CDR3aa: ASRAQGSYEQY
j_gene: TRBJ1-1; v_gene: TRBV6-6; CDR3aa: ASSFSVAAF
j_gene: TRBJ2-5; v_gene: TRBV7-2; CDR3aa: ASSSKRLAYPPETQY
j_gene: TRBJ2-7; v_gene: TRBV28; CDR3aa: ASSSGLAGVEQY
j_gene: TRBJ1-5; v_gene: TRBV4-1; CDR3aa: ASSQGPGVLSNQPQH
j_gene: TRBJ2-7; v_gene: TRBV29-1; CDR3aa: SVAQGIGHEQY
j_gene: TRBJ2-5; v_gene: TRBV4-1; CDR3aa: ASSQGLGASGQETQY
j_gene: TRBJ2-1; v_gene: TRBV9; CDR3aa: ASSVSSGHYNEQF
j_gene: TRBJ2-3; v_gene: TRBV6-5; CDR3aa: ASSYSFGRSDTQY
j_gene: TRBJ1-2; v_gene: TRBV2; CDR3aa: ASSVLGGEAGYT
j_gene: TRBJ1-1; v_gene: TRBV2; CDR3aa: ASRTRPQGTSEAF
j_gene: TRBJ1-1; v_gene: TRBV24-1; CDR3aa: ATRRSNRDTEAF
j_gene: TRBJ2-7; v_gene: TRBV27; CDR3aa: ASSSEAGGVYEQY
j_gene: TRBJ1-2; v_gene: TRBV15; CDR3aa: ATSRGGVQQGRGYT
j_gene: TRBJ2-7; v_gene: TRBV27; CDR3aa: ASSDGTGIYEQY
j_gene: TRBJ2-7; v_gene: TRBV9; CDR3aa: ASIPFLPGQGPRGQY
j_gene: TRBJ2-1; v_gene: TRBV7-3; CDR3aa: ASSLNRGEQF
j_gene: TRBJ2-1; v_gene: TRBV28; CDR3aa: ASSLGGTSYNEQF
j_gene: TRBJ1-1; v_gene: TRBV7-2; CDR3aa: ASHSSRGRDTEAF
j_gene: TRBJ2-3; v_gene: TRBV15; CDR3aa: ATSRVRGTGTQY
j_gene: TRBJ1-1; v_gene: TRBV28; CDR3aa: ATSGALGTEAF
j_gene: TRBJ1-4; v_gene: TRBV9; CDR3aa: ASSPRTTTNEKLF
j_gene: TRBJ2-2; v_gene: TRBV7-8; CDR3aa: ASSPRDRVTGELF
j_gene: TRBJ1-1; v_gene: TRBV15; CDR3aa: ATSRDYYSRLSNTEAF
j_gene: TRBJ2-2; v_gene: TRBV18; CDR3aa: ASSPGRDAGELF
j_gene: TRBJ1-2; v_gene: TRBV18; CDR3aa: ASSAGGADGYT
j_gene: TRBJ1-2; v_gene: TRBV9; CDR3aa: ASSATGIGWGYT